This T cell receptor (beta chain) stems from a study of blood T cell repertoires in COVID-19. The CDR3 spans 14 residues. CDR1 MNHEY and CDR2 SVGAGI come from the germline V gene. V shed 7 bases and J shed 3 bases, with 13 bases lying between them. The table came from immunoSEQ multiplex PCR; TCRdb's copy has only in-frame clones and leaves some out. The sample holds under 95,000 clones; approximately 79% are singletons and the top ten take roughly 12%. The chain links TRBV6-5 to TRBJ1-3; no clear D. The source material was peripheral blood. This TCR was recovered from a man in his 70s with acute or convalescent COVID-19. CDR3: CASKRAGLGNTIYF. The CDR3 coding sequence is TGTGCCAGCAAGAGGGCGGGCCTTGGAAACACCATATATTTT.